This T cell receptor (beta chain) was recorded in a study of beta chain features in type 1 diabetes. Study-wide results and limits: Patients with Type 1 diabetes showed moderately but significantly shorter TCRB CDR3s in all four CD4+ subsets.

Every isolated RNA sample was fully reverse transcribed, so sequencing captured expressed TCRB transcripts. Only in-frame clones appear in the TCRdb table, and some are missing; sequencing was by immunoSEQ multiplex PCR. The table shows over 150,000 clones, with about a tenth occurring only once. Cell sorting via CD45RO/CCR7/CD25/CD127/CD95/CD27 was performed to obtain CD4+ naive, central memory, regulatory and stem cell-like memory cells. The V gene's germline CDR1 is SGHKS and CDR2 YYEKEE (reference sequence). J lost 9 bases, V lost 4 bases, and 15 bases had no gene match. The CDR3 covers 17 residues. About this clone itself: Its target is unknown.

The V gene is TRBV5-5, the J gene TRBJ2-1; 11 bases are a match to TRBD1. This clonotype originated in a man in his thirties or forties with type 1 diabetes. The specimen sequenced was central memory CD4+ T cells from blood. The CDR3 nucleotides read TGTGCCAGCAGCCCCCGCGGGAGGGGACAGGGGGGTATTGAGCAGTTCTTC. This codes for CASSPRGRGQGGIEQFF.